This entry features one T cell receptor (beta chain) sequence. Its antigen remains undetermined. One base away there is no much larger clone; base qualities are not given. The source of the sample is a study of Tregs in tolerant kidney transplant recipients (dated by TCRdb to the late 2010s). A note on the overall study: TCRbeta sequencing was used in the study to identify donor-specific regulatory T cells before combined kidney and bone marrow transplantation, and the identified cells were then tracked after transplant. In a few healthy controls, several methods of expanding Tregs specific for an allogeneic donor were compared by TCRbeta repertoire sequencing. The investigation overall reported the following: The most biologically relevant and donor-specific TCRbeta repertoire appeared to be identified by expanding Tregs with activated donor B cells. Because only a small number of patients were included, the study had limitations, and the results will need to be validated in larger populations as well as under other immunosuppression protocols. Biological reproducibility was not directly assessed, although technical replication error appeared to be minimal.

Genomic DNA was extracted from sorted cells with the QIAGEN DNeasy Blood and Tissue Kit for TCRbeta CDR3 sequencing. High-throughput TCRbeta CDR3 sequencing, which included PCR amplification with bias correction and internal controls, was done commercially through immunoSEQ. On the authors' methods: Unique productive TCRbeta sequences were defined by CDR3 nucleotide sequence when primers matched and otherwise by CDR3 amino acid sequence together with Vbeta and Jbeta genes. To correct sorting error, sequences shared between sorted populations at a frequency ratio of 2:1 or less were removed; the rest were assigned to the higher population. Donor-reactive sequences were defined as at least 5-fold expanded in CFSE-low cells versus unstimulated cells, with frequency of at least 0.01% in CFSE-low cells. Jensen-Shannon divergence, calculated on the top 100 TCRbeta sequences ranked by frequency, was used to quantify repertoire divergence. For any sample with multiple sequencing runs, sorting error was corrected in each run separately before the runs were pooled. TCRdb re-hosts the immuneACCESS table, in-frame sequences only. Its copies lack some clones; in the studies checked, an unresolved V gene accounts for under half of them, and the cause for the rest is not known. That table supplies the V and J calls and clone size; D and trimming were determined from the DNA. This sample holds around 52,000 clones; about four fifths were observed only once. The ten most abundant clones make up approximately 4.7% of the sample.

V loses 0 bases, J loses 4 bases, and the germline ends lie 6 bases apart. CDR1 SGHRS and CDR2 YFSETQ were looked up in the germline V gene. Reading from cysteine to phenylalanine, the CDR3 counts 13 amino acids. Of all the DNA, just the CDR3 is kept, 39 bases in frame from base 1. Thawed PBMCs were FACS-sorted into unstimulated Tregs (CD4+CD25+CD127-), CD4+ non-Tregs (CD4+CD25-), CD4 cells and CD8 cells. Healthy control blood was obtained either as purchased buffy coats or from healthy volunteers. Healthy control blood was separated into PBMCs by Ficoll density gradient and cryopreserved, and patient PBMCs were collected both before and after transplant.

Input material: CD4+ T cells from blood. This receptor was identified in a human donor in good health. The chain was built from TRBV5-1 and TRBJ2-3; TRBD2 could be the D gene, as 5 bases match. Here is the DNA: TGCGCCAGCAGCTTGGCTAGCCCAGATACGCAGTATTTT. It encodes CASSLASPDTQYF.